Only a few counts were recorded for the clone carrying this TCR beta chain. Its antigen is unknown. The data are from a study of T-cell memory formation after mild COVID-19. On the study more broadly: Largely, TCR clusters stayed within a single donor.

Whole-study findings and limits: CD4/CD8 balance held among clones contracting day 15 to 85, and later expanders leaned CD4+. Nothing confirmed that second-wave clones peaking on day 37 were specific for SARS-CoV-2.

With constant-segment primers, 5'RACE yielded cDNA libraries of TCR alpha and TCR beta that carried sample barcodes and UMIs. In TCRdb, the 5' RACE reads were re-called with MiXCR into one record per CDR3 protein. This table holds 400,000 or so distinct CDR3 sequences, more than 20% found once. The origin of this receptor is an adult woman who had mild COVID-19 (a few samples of this study predate the infection). Cell type and time point are not known. Sequenced input: PBMCs or a T cell subset sorted from them (not recorded which).

This CDR3 is CASSERPQGGAFF. The CDR3, as DNA: TGTGCCAGCAGTGAAAGACCCCAAGGAGGGGCTTTCTTT. The chain carries TRBV6-1 and TRBJ1-1; D unclear. The V end lost 2 bases, the J end lost 11 bases, and 15 bases lay between the germline ends. Germline lookup yields CDR1 MNHNS and CDR2 SASEGT. The CDR3 runs 13 residues.